The 27 T cell receptor beta chains presented below share a single source sample, sequenced in a study of T-cell reconstitution after alpha-beta-depleted transplantation in children. Unique molecular identifiers were incorporated into the prepared TCRbeta library. TCRdb used MiXCR to reprocess the PCR reads, holding one entry per CDR3 protein. The sample shows around 130,000 distinct CDR3 sequences, approximately 8.7% of them seen only once. Sequencing was performed on PBMCs, mostly from graft donor cells, taken 180 days after TCRalphabeta/CD19-depleted stem cell transplant. The receptor set was obtained from a girl under three years old who had a stem cell transplant for combined immunodeficiency, so the T cells may come from the graft donor.

The rearrangement joins TRBV20-1 to TRBJ2-7; perhaps TRBD1 as D (5 bases). There are 12 residues in the CDR3. Germline CDR1 and CDR2: DFQATT and SNEGSKA (reference sequence). V lost 6 bases, J lost 1 base, and 10 bases lay in between. CDR3 DNA: TGCAGTGCCAATGACAGATCCTACGAGCAGTACTTC. It specifies CSANDRSYEQYF.

The V and J genes are TRBV9 and TRBJ2-4, with D possibly TRBD1 on 5 matching bases. V was pared by 4 bases and J by 8 bases, with 16 bases between. Germline V lookup: CDR1 SGDLS, CDR2 YYNGEE. CDR3 length equals 14 residues. CDR3 nucleotides: TGTGCCAGCAGCCAACGGAACAAAGGGGACATTCAGTACTTC. Its protein product is CASSQRNKGDIQYF.

In its sample, this clonotype was seen many times. The rearrangement joins TRBV27 to TRBJ2-7; 9 nucleotides line up with TRBD1. The CDR3 is 14 amino acids. The trim removed 5 bases at V and 2 bases at J, leaving 4 bases unmatched. Germline-derived CDR1 and CDR2 are MNHEY and SMNVEV (reference sequence). CDR3: CASSVDRGPYEQYF. DNA for the CDR3: TGTGCCAGCAGTGTGGACAGGGGCCCCTACGAGCAGTACTTC.

The chain joins TRBV18 to TRBJ2-7; no clear D gene. This CDR3 spans 11 amino acids. V lost 3 bases and J lost 7, with 7 bases in between. Germline CDR1 is KGHSH and CDR2 is LQKENI. The CDR3 here is CASSPGQEQYF. The CDR3 DNA sequence: TGTGCCAGCTCACCCGGGCAAGAGCAGTACTTC.

J is TRBJ2-1 and V is TRBV10-3; 8 bases are a match to TRBD2. CDR3 length: 15 residues. Trimming took 3 bases from V and 6 from J; bases not matched to a gene: 7. The germline V gene encodes CDR1 ENHRY and CDR2 SYGVKD. CDR3 nucleotides: TGTGCCATCAGTGATCGATCGGGGGGGGCCAATGAGCAGTTCTTC. Translated: CAISDRSGGANEQFF.

V gene TRBV20-1 combines with J gene TRBJ2-1; D may be TRBD2 (6 bases). CDR3 size: 16 residues. V was pared by 4 bases and J by 0 bases, with 16 bases between. Germline loops: CDR1 DFQATT, CDR2 SNEGSKA (reference sequence). CDR3 region: CSAKTPGLHSYNEQFF. For the CDR3, the DNA is TGCAGTGCTAAAACCCCGGGACTCCACTCCTACAATGAGCAGTTCTTC.

The V call is TRBV20-1, the J call TRBJ1-1, with 7 bases lining up with TRBD1. Germline V lookup: CDR1 DFQATT, CDR2 SNEGSKA (reference sequence). The J segment lost 4 bases and the V segment lost 3 bases, leaving 14 bases of the junction unmatched. The CDR3 extends over 16 amino acids. CDR3 residues: CSAREPRQGGGTEAFF. The DNA for the CDR3 is TGCAGTGCTAGGGAACCTAGACAGGGAGGCGGCACTGAAGCTTTCTTT.

Many counts were recorded for this clonotype. This chain joins TRBV29-1 and TRBJ2-1; D perhaps matches TRBD1 (5 bases). CDR1 is SQVTM and CDR2 is ANQGSEA in the germline V gene. The CDR3 consists of 15 residues. V shed 3 bases and J shed 1 base, with 13 bases lying between them. The chain's CDR3 is CSVDGQGKSYNEQFF. DNA of the CDR3: TGCAGCGTTGATGGGCAGGGTAAATCCTACAATGAGCAGTTCTTC.

The chain carries TRBV6-1 and TRBJ2-1; D is unresolved. The CDR3 has 14 residues. CDR1 and CDR2 from the germline V gene are MNHNS and SASEGT. The V gene lost 6 bases and the J gene lost 7 bases, with 16 bases spanning the gap. CDR3 region: CASSMLPLWNEQFF. The CDR3 DNA sequence: TGTGCCAGCAGCATGCTTCCCTTATGGAATGAGCAGTTCTTC.

As regards this clonotype: The CDR3 ends on some other residue instead of the conserved phenylalanine or tryptophan, so this is likely a read error. The CDR3 loop reads CASSVGSSGRTPGQFS. DNA for the CDR3: TGTGCCAGCAGCGTAGGATCCAGCGGGAGGACGCCGGGGCAGTTCTCC. V usage is TRBV9 and J usage is TRBJ2-1; 9 bases line up with TRBD2. V was clipped by 0 bases and J by 12 bases; unmatched bases: 13. Germline CDR1 is SGDLS and CDR2 is YYNGEE. The CDR3 length is 16 residues.

This clonotype has a handful of counts. The chain is built from TRBV9 and TRBJ1-2; tentative D call: TRBD1 (6 bases). The CDR3 length is 15 residues. Trimming shortened V by 0 bases and J by 4 bases, and 13 bases separated the two germline ends. CDR1 is SGDLS, CDR2 YYNGEE, per germline. The CDR3 bases are TGTGCCAGCAGCGTAGCTGGTACAGGGAGCTATGGCTACACCTTC. This sequence encodes CASSVAGTGSYGYTF. Full variable domain (missing parts from reference TRBV9 and TRBJ1-2): DSGVTQTPKHLITATGQRVTLRCSPRSGDLSVYWYQQSLDQGLQFLIQYYNGEERAKGNILERFSAQQFPDLHSELNLSSLELGDSALYFCASSVAGTGSYGYTFGSGTRLTVV.

This chain links TRBV6-1 with TRBJ2-5, with a weak D call TRBD2 (7 bases). Trimming cost V 10 bases and J 10 bases, with 25 bases left between them. Germline loops: CDR1 MNHNS, CDR2 SASEGT. The CDR3 sequence is 14 residues long. This chain's CDR3 is CATHRERGMGDQYF. The CDR3, as DNA: TGTGCCACCCACAGGGAGCGGGGTATGGGGGACCAGTACTTC.

V gene TRBV12-3 or TRBV12-4 combines with J gene TRBJ1-2, with a tentative D call TRBD1 (5 bases). Trimming took 0 bases from V and 8 from J, leaving 10 bases between them. This CDR3 contains 13 residues. The CDR3 is CASSLAEQGGYTF. Written as DNA, the CDR3 is TGTGCCAGCAGTTTAGCGGAGCAGGGAGGCTACACCTTC.

There are a few counts of this clonotype. In nucleotides, the CDR3 is TGTGCCAGCAGCCCCGAAGAGGGCCTTAACTATGGCTACACCTTC. The encoded protein is CASSPEEGLNYGYTF. The V call is TRBV6-1, the J call TRBJ1-2, with no clear D. This CDR3 has 15 amino acids. Trimming removed 6 bases at V and 1 base at J, with 15 bases between. Germline V CDR1 and CDR2: MNHNS, SASEGT.

This clonotype was counted a few times. The V gene is TRBV6-2 or TRBV6-3, the J gene TRBJ2-1; 7 bases fit TRBD2. The trim removed 8 bases at V and 6 bases at J, leaving 1 base unmatched. The germline V gene has CDR1 MNHEY and CDR2 SVGEGT. This CDR3 has 11 residues. The CDR3 here is CASGRVNEQFF. CDR3 DNA sequence: TGTGCCAGCGGGAGGGTCAATGAGCAGTTCTTC.

J is TRBJ2-1 and V is TRBV6-5; D unresolved. CDR1 is MNHEY, CDR2 SVGAGI, per germline. The V gene lost 5 bases and the J gene lost 5 bases, with 4 bases spanning the gap. CDR3 length equals 11 residues. The CDR3 DNA reads TGTGCCAGCAGTGGGGACAATGAGCAGTTCTTC. Its protein product is CASSGDNEQFF.

This sequence joins TRBV20-1 and TRBJ2-2; 10 positions agree with TRBD1. Losses at the gene ends were 0 bases for V and 6 bases for J; bases not matched to a gene: 10. Germline CDR1 is DFQATT and CDR2 is SNEGSKA (reference sequence). The CDR3 is 17 amino acids. In DNA form, the CDR3 reads TGCAGTGCTAGAGATGGGGCCGGGACAGGGGAGTCCGGGGAGCTGTTTTTT. It is translated as CSARDGAGTGESGELFF.

A few counts support this clonotype. The chain recombines TRBV7-8 with TRBJ2-1, with 7 nucleotides matching TRBD2. CDR1 is SGHVS, CDR2 FQNEAQ, per germline. CDR3 length: 16 residues. The ends lost 1 base at V and 5 bases at J; junction bases unmatched: 8. This chain's CDR3 is CASSLVDLAANNEQFF. Here the CDR3 DNA reads TGTGCCAGCAGCTTAGTGGACCTAGCGGCCAACAATGAGCAGTTCTTC.

This clonotype was detected a few times. The chain recombines TRBV6-2 or TRBV6-3 with TRBJ2-4, with D possibly TRBD1 on 6 matching bases. The CDR3 spans 15 residues. CDR1 is MNHEY and CDR2 is SVGEGT in the germline V gene. With 6 bases removed from V and 5 bases from J, the gap between germline ends came to 17 bases. The CDR3: CASSSPGTIQNIQYF. Written as DNA, the CDR3 is TGTGCCAGCAGCAGCCCCGGGACAATCCAAAACATTCAGTACTTC.

The chain's CDR3 is CASSLARTGGEQYF. The CDR3 nucleotides read TGTGCCAGCAGCTTAGCGAGGACAGGGGGCGAGCAGTACTTC. V usage is TRBV7-2 and J usage is TRBJ2-7; 10 bases line up with TRBD1. With V trimmed by 0 bases and J by 6 bases, 2 bases remained unmatched. The CDR3 runs to 14 residues. Germline values: CDR1 SGHTA, CDR2 FQGNSA.

This clonotype was observed a few times. The J gene is TRBJ2-3, the V gene TRBV20-1, with TRBD2 matching 12 bases. Germline values: CDR1 DFQATT, CDR2 SNEGSKA (reference sequence). The length of the CDR3 is 15 residues. The V gene end was trimmed by 3 bases and the J gene end by 0 bases; junction bases not matched to a gene: 1. CDR3 DNA: TGCAGTGCTAGCGGACTAGCGGGAAGCACAGATACGCAGTATTTT. Protein sequence: CSASGLAGSTDTQYF.

The V gene is TRBV3-1, the J gene TRBJ2-5; D possibly uses TRBD1 or TRBD2 (5 bases each). The ends were cut back, 2 bases at V and 2 bases at J, with 21 bases in the middle. The CDR3 runs to 18 residues. Germline assignment: CDR1 LGHDT and CDR2 YNNKEL (reference sequence). The CDR3 protein is CASSQPRGFRDGQETQYF. Written as DNA, the CDR3 is TGTGCCAGCAGCCAACCACGAGGGTTCAGGGATGGACAAGAGACCCAGTACTTC.

The chain uses TRBV29-1 and TRBJ2-5; the D gene is possibly TRBD1 (6 bases). Germline CDR1 SQVTM, CDR2 ANQGSEA. This CDR3 is 11 amino acids long. Trimming left V 7 bases short and J 4 bases short, with 10 bases between. CDR3 sequence reads: CSGRTVETQYF. The CDR3 nucleotides read TGCAGCGGCCGGACAGTAGAGACCCAGTACTTC.

This clonotype was seen many times. The CDR3 spells CASSRPGQGASVSSTDTQYF. The DNA of the CDR3 is TGTGCCAGCTCACGACCGGGACAGGGGGCCTCCGTTTCTAGCACAGATACGCAGTATTTT. V and J are TRBV18 and TRBJ2-3, with 12 bases fitting TRBD1. V trimming: 4 bases; J trimming: 0 bases; junction bases outside the gene matches: 14. The CDR3 sequence is 20 residues long. Germline V lookup: CDR1 KGHSH, CDR2 LQKENI.

This clonotype was detected ten times or more. The gene calls are TRBV10-3 and TRBJ2-1; D gene unclear. Trimming took off 7 bases at V and 7 bases at J, with 11 bases between the two ends. The CDR3 is made up of 12 amino acids. Germline CDR1 and CDR2: ENHRY and SYGVKD. This chain's CDR3 is CAIMRRKNEQFF. CDR3 nucleotide sequence: TGTGCCATCATGCGGCGGAAGAATGAGCAGTTCTTC.

This clonotype was seen ten or more times. In DNA form, the CDR3 reads TGCAGTGCTGGAACGTACGCCTACGAGCAGTACTTC. It codes for CSAGTYAYEQYF. The chain recombines TRBV20-1 with TRBJ2-7, with no clear D. Germline CDR1 is DFQATT and CDR2 is SNEGSKA (reference sequence). The V end was cut by 5 bases, the J end by 2 bases, with 10 bases between. This CDR3 has 12 amino acids.

This clonotype was counted ten times or more. V gene TRBV6-5 combines with J gene TRBJ2-5; D is unclear. This CDR3 is built from 12 residues. Trimming stripped 0 bases from V and 5 bases from J, with 4 bases between. Germline V gives CDR1 MNHEY, CDR2 SVGAGI. DNA of the CDR3: TGTGCCAGCAGTTACTCGATGGAGACCCAGTACTTC. This translates into CASSYSMETQYF.